This T cell receptor (beta chain) is from a study of beta chain features in type 1 diabetes. Study conclusions and caveats: High TCR expression in some cells could lead to their over-representation in cDNA sequencing.

As every portion of the isolated RNA was reverse transcribed, the sequencing read expressed TCRB transcripts. Sequencing used immunoSEQ multiplex PCR; TCRdb keeps in-frame clones, though not all of them. The sample records under 900,000 clones, 15% to 20% being singletons. V was pared by 5 bases and J by 8 bases, with 11 bases between. Germline CDR1 is DFQATT and CDR2 is SNEGSKA (reference sequence). The CDR3 is 11 amino acids. In the case of this clone: Its antigen remains unidentified.

This chain links TRBV20-1 with TRBJ2-3, with unresolved D. The TCR sequence derives from a woman aged 18-30 years in good health. Sequencing was done on a sample of naive CD4+ T cells from blood. The CDR3 DNA reads as TGCAGTGCTTACCCCGGAGTTACGCAGTATTTT. Translated: CSAYPGVTQYF.